One sample yielded the 25 T cell receptor beta chains listed below, sequenced in a study of blood T cell repertoires in COVID-19. The data were produced by immunoSEQ multiplex PCR, yet TCRdb's version contains in-frame clones alone and is incomplete. The sample lists roughly 670,000 clones, about 87% occurring once. Sequencing was performed on peripheral blood. The origin of the receptors is a woman aged 18-29 years with acute or convalescent COVID-19.

This chain uses TRBV10-1 with TRBJ2-7, with D possibly being TRBD1 (6 bases). CDR1 and CDR2 (germline): WNHNN, SYGVQD (reference sequence). This CDR3 has 8 residues. In DNA, the CDR3 is TGCGCCAGCAGTGATGGGACAGTC. Translation gives CASSDGTV.

V usage is TRBV9 and J usage is TRBJ2-3; D is unresolved. CDR1 SGDLS and CDR2 YYNGEE come from the germline V gene. V lost 2 bases, J lost 0 bases, and 7 bases lay in between. The CDR3 length is 14 residues. Here the CDR3 DNA reads TGTGCCAGCAGCGTGACCGGGAGCACAGATACGCAGTATTTT. Amino acid sequence: CASSVTGSTDTQYF.

The chain has TRBV5-1 and TRBJ2-7; D may be TRBD1 (7 bases). The CDR3 runs 16 residues. V was cut by 0 bases and J by 7 bases, with 20 bases left in between. Germline CDR1 reads SGHRS; CDR2 reads YFSETQ. CDR3 residues: CASSLDPRQGLLEQYF. The DNA of the CDR3 is TGCGCCAGCAGCTTGGACCCCCGACAGGGACTCTTGGAGCAGTACTTC. Supplemented by reference TRBV5-1 and TRBJ2-7, the full variable domain reads KAGVTQTPRYLIKTRGQQVTLSCSPISGHRSVSWYQQTPGQGLQFLFEYFSETQRNKGNFPGRFSGRQFSNSRSEMNVSTLELGDSALYLCASSLDPRQGLLEQYFGPGTRLTVT.

V gene TRBV18 combines with J gene TRBJ2-1; possible D gene TRBD2, 5 bases. Between the trimmed V and J ends, which lost 3 bases and 4 bases, there was a span of 13 bases. This CDR3 has 15 amino acids. Per germline, CDR1 KGHSH and CDR2 LQKENI. CDR3 loop: CASSPDVRAYNEQFF. The CDR3 DNA is TGTGCCAGCTCACCCGATGTGCGGGCTTACAATGAGCAGTTCTTC.

Comments on this clone: Other nucleotide sequences from this sample produce the same CDR3. As DNA, the CDR3 is TGCGCCAGCAGCTTAACCCGGGGCACTGAAGCTTTCTTT. Protein: CASSLTRGTEAFF. This rearrangement joins TRBV5-1 to TRBJ1-1; D call uncertain. Deletions cut 2 bases from V and 4 bases from J, with 9 bases between. Germline lookup yields CDR1 SGHRS and CDR2 YFSETQ. CDR3 length: 13 residues.

The chain links TRBV5-1 to TRBJ1-1; D is ambiguous. The CDR3 totals 9 residues. Germline CDR1 SGHRS, CDR2 YFSETQ. Trimming removed 5 bases from V and 10 bases from J, with 6 bases in between. CDR3 bases: TGCGCCAGCAGGGCCAGAGCTTTCTTT. It specifies CASRARAFF. Based on the CDR3 plus reference TRBV5-1 and TRBJ1-1, the full variable domain is KAGVTQTPRYLIKTRGQQVTLSCSPISGHRSVSWYQQTPGQGLQFLFEYFSETQRNKGNFPGRFSGRQFSNSRSEMNVSTLELGDSALYLCASRARAFFGQGTRLTVV.

This chain connects TRBV6-2 or TRBV6-3 to TRBJ1-1, with unresolved D. The CDR3 is 14 residues long. Germline CDR1 MNHEY, CDR2 SVGEGT. V lost 4 bases and J 0 bases, leaving 9 bases between the germline ends. CDR3 bases: TGTGCCAGCAGTTTGGCCATTATGAACACTGAAGCTTTCTTT. It specifies CASSLAIMNTEAFF.

V usage is TRBV10-3 and J usage is TRBJ1-2; 8 positions match TRBD1. The CDR3 consists of 18 residues. CDR1 and CDR2 (germline): ENHRY, SYGVKD. The trim removed 2 bases at V and 5 bases at J, leaving 16 bases unmatched. For the CDR3, the DNA is TGTGCCATCAGTGAGACTCCTGCCCGGACAGGGTCTAGGTATGGCTACACCTTC. This gives the protein CAISETPARTGSRYGYTF.

The gene calls are TRBV14 and TRBJ2-1, with 9 bases matching TRBD2. Germline values: CDR1 SGHDN, CDR2 FVKESK. This CDR3 spans 19 amino acids. The trim removed 4 bases at V and 3 bases at J, leaving 16 bases unmatched. CDR3 amino acids: CASSPEGLAGGTFYNEQFF. CDR3 in DNA: TGTGCCAGCAGCCCTGAGGGGCTTGCGGGGGGGACTTTCTACAATGAGCAGTTCTTC.

This chain uses TRBV6-5 with TRBJ1-6; D is unclear. The length of the CDR3 is 14 residues. With 8 bases removed from V and 8 bases from J, the gap between germline ends came to 16 bases. In germline, CDR1 is MNHEY, CDR2 SVGAGI. CDR3 sequence reads: CASEAQLNDSPLHF. In nucleotides, the CDR3 is TGTGCCAGCGAAGCCCAACTAAACGATTCACCCCTCCACTTT.

The chain has TRBV4-2 and TRBJ1-2; 8 bases are a match to TRBD1. Germline V lookup: CDR1 LGHNA, CDR2 YNFKEQ. CDR3 length equals 13 residues. Losses at the gene ends were 2 bases for V and 7 bases for J; bases not matched to a gene: 3. The CDR3 protein is CASSQPGGGGYTF. The CDR3 DNA sequence: TGTGCCAGCAGCCAACCAGGGGGCGGTGGCTACACCTTC.

The chain joins TRBV7-2 to TRBJ1-5, with 11 bases fitting TRBD1. The ends lost 5 bases at V and 6 bases at J; junction bases unmatched: 15. The CDR3 consists of 18 residues. Germline CDR1 is SGHTA and CDR2 is FQGNSA. Here the CDR3 DNA reads TGTGCCAGCAGCCTAGATAGGCTTCGGACAGGGGGCTTTCAGCCCCAGCATTTT. Its translation is CASSLDRLRTGGFQPQHF.

The chain carries TRBV5-5 and TRBJ1-4; unclear D gene. This CDR3 contains 14 residues. Germline CDR1 is SGHKS and CDR2 is YYEKEE (reference sequence). V lost 0 bases and J lost 7, with 10 bases in between. The CDR3 sequence is CASSLDLAGEKLFF. The CDR3, as DNA: TGTGCCAGCAGCTTGGATCTGGCAGGTGAAAAACTGTTTTTT.

The chain combines TRBV11-2 with TRBJ1-6; D is uncertain. Germline CDR1 and CDR2: SGHAT and FQNNGV. The CDR3 sequence is 13 residues long. V lost 0 bases and J lost 9, with 6 bases in between. CDR3: CASSLDLFSPLHF. The DNA for the CDR3 is TGTGCCAGCAGCTTAGATCTTTTTTCACCCCTCCACTTT.

The genes are TRBV25-1 and TRBJ1-2; no definite D call. The V end was cut by 2 bases, the J end by 8 bases, with 12 bases between. Germline V gene lookup returns CDR1 MGHDK and CDR2 SYGVNS. This CDR3 spans 13 amino acids. DNA for the CDR3: TGTGCCAGCAGTGAAGGAGACCGCCTAGGCTACACCTTC. Translated: CASSEGDRLGYTF.

The chain's CDR3 is CSASRVSRRTGELFF. DNA for the CDR3: TGCAGTGCTAGTAGAGTAAGCAGGAGGACCGGGGAGCTGTTTTTT. This sequence joins TRBV20-1 and TRBJ2-2; maybe TRBD2 (5 bases). In germline, CDR1 is DFQATT, CDR2 SNEGSKA (reference sequence). Trimming left V 3 bases short and J 5 bases short, with 16 bases between. The CDR3 loop spans 15 amino acids.

V usage is TRBV27 and J usage is TRBJ1-2, with D possibly matching TRBD1 (6 bases). Germline loops: CDR1 MNHEY, CDR2 SMNVEV (reference sequence). V was shortened by 6 bases and J by 4 bases, with 15 bases between the two germline ends. This CDR3 comprises 14 residues. The CDR3 reads CASRGLGQSYGYTF. The CDR3 DNA reads TGTGCCAGCAGGGGCCTAGGACAGTCCTATGGCTACACCTTC.

The chain couples TRBV4-2 to TRBJ1-1; 8 bases match TRBD1. Germline loops: CDR1 LGHNA, CDR2 YNFKEQ. There are 15 residues in the CDR3. Unmatched junction bases numbered 8, after V lost 3 bases and J lost 5 bases. CDR3 sequence reads: CASSHETGVETEAFF. In nucleotides, the CDR3 is TGTGCCAGCAGCCACGAGACAGGGGTTGAAACTGAAGCTTTCTTT.

The chain is built from TRBV7-2 and TRBJ1-1; TRBD1 agrees at 7 bases. Germline V lookup: CDR1 SGHTA, CDR2 FQGNSA. Trimming took 2 bases from V and 4 from J; bases not matched to a gene: 7. The CDR3 is 15 amino acids. CDR3 nucleotide sequence: TGTGCCAGCAGCTTACTTGGGCAGGGGGTCACTGAAGCTTTCTTT. Translation: CASSLLGQGVTEAFF.

The J gene is TRBJ2-7, the V gene TRBV30, with D possibly being TRBD1 (6 bases). CDR1 GTSNPN and CDR2 SVGIG come from the germline V gene (reference sequence). The V end was cut by 2 bases, the J end by 1 base, with 12 bases between. CDR3 length equals 14 residues. The CDR3 here is CAWSTGGQSYEQYF. The CDR3 DNA sequence: TGTGCCTGGAGTACAGGAGGACAGTCCTACGAGCAGTACTTC.

J is TRBJ2-5 and V is TRBV24-1; TRBD1 matches at 7 bases. V dropped 4 bases and J dropped 10; count of bases not matched to a gene: 2. The CDR3 totals 11 residues. Germline lookup yields CDR1 KGHDR and CDR2 SFDVKD. For the CDR3, the DNA is TGTGCCACCAGTGAACGGGACAGCCAGTACTTC. Protein sequence: CATSERDSQYF.

The genes are TRBV30 and TRBJ1-1; 8 positions agree with TRBD1. V shed 0 bases and J 6 bases; nucleotides not matched to a gene: 9. Germline CDR1 GTSNPN, CDR2 SVGIG (reference sequence). The CDR3 runs 15 residues. CDR3 sequence: CAWSVPQGAVAEAFF. The CDR3 DNA follows: TGTGCCTGGAGTGTACCCCAGGGGGCGGTCGCTGAAGCTTTCTTT.

The chain uses TRBV7-6 and TRBJ2-5; TRBD2 matches at 12 bases. CDR1 is SGHVS and CDR2 is FNYEAQ in the germline V gene. Unmatched junction bases numbered 10, after V lost 5 bases and J lost 6 bases. The length of the CDR3 is 16 residues. The CDR3 DNA reads as TGTGCCAGCAGCAACCGACTAGCGGGGGAGAAGAAGACCCAGTACTTC. Protein: CASSNRLAGEKKTQYF.

V usage is TRBV3-1 (or the pseudogene TRBV3-2) and J usage is TRBJ2-7; TRBD2 is a possible D gene (5 bases). The CDR3 spans 13 residues. Per the germline V gene, CDR1 is LGHDT and CDR2 is YNNKEL (reference sequence). Trimming cost V 8 bases and J 4 bases, with 15 bases left between them. CDR3 amino acids: CASFESGIYEQYF. The CDR3 DNA follows: TGTGCCAGCTTTGAGTCCGGGATTTACGAGCAGTACTTC.

The gene calls are TRBV7-9 and TRBJ2-2, with 10 bases fitting TRBD1. After removal of 7 bases from V and 9 bases from J, the junction contained 14 bases not matched to a gene. CDR3 size: 16 residues. The germline gives CDR1 SEHNR, CDR2 FQNEAQ (reference sequence). The CDR3: CASTLRGDRGVRELFF. CDR3 nucleotide sequence: TGTGCCAGCACCCTTAGGGGGGACAGGGGAGTCCGGGAGCTGTTTTTT. Full variable domain (remainder filled in from reference TRBV7-9 and TRBJ2-2): DTGVSQNPRHKITKRGQNVTFRCDPISEHNRLYWYRQTLGQGPEFLTYFQNEAQLEKSRLLSDRFSAERPKGSFSTLEIQRTEQGDSAMYLCASTLRGDRGVRELFFGEGSRLTVL.